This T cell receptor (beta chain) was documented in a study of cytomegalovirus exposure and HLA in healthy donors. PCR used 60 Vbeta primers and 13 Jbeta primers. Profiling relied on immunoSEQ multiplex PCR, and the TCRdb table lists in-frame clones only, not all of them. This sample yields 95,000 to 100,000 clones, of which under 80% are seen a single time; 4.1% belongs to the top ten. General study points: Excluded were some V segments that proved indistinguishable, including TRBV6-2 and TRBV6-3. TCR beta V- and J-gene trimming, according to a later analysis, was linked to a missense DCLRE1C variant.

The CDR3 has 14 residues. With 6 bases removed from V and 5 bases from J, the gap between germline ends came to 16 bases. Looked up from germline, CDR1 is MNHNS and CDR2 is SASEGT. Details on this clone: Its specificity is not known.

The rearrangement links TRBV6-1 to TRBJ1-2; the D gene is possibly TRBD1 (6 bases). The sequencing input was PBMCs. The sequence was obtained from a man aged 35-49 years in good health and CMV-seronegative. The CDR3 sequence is CASSASRGPYGYTF. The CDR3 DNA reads TGTGCCAGCAGCGCATCCAGGGGCCCTTATGGCTACACCTTC.